This entry features one T cell receptor (beta chain) sequence. CDR3 length: 17 residues. The germline gives CDR1 LGHNA, CDR2 YSLEER. Trimming took off 5 bases at V and 0 bases at J, with 14 bases between the two ends. These data come from a study of T-cell memory formation after mild COVID-19. TCRdb used MiXCR to reprocess the 5' RACE reads, holding one entry per CDR3 protein. The sample yields roughly 450,000 distinct CDR3 sequences, approximately 18% seen once. The sequencing sample was made of PBMCs or a T cell subset sorted from them (not recorded which). The clonotype comes from a man younger than 30 who had mild COVID-19 (a few samples of this study predate the infection). Cell type and time point are not known. The chain links TRBV4-3 to TRBJ2-6; D perhaps matches TRBD1 (6 bases). The CDR3: CASSYYQGGSGANVLTF. CDR3 coding DNA: TGCGCCAGCAGCTACTATCAAGGGGGCTCTGGGGCCAACGTCCTGACTTTC.